This T cell receptor beta chain was found in a study of beta chain features in type 1 diabetes. Study conclusions and caveats: In every one of the four CD4+ subsets, TCRB CDR3s were moderately but significantly shorter in Type 1 diabetes patients.

Expressed TCRB transcripts were sequenced because the entire RNA isolate underwent reverse transcription. About 3.57 million reads were obtained on average from naive, central memory and regulatory T cell samples. TCRdb's table, derived via immunoSEQ multiplex PCR, lists solely in-frame clones and lacks some. The data show around 360,000 clones, around 13% seen once. This clone was counted a few times. As yet, its antigen is unknown. Input material: naive CD4+ T cells from blood. This clonotype was sampled from a woman between 18 and 29 years old with type 1 diabetes.

In DNA, the CDR3 is TGTGCCAGCTCCCTCGAAGGCCTAGCGTTCTTC. Translating it yields CASSLEGLAFF. J is TRBJ2-1 and V is TRBV18, with D possibly being TRBD2 (5 bases). Deletions cut 6 bases from V and 15 bases from J, with 15 bases between. The CDR3 has 11 residues. Germline-derived CDR1 and CDR2 are KGHSH and LQKENI.